Following are 9 T cell receptor beta chains from one sample sequenced in a study of response to subunit inactivated influenza vaccine. Each CDR3 protein gets one entry after TCRdb re-called the RT-PCR reads with MiXCR. The sample lists about 780,000 distinct CDR3 sequences, 15% to 20% seen once, with about 11% in the top ten. The source material was PBMCs from blood, sampled less than 6 days after vaccination. All receptors come from a man aged 50-59 years who received an inactivated influenza vaccine.

This clonotype was detected ten times or more. The V call is TRBV27, the J call TRBJ2-1; 8 bases fit TRBD2. Unmatched junction bases numbered 8, after V lost 2 bases and J lost 5 bases. The CDR3 length is 16 residues. Germline CDR1 and CDR2: MNHEY and SMNVEV (reference sequence). The CDR3 here is CASSLIGLAFNNEQFF. The DNA for the CDR3 is TGTGCCAGCAGTTTAATCGGACTAGCATTTAACAATGAGCAGTTCTTC.

The CDR3, as DNA: TGTGCCAGCAGCCTGGCTAGCGGGATGACAGATACGCAGTATTTT. Its translation: CASSLASGMTDTQYF. This chain connects TRBV28 to TRBJ2-3; 9 bases align to TRBD2. Germline V CDR1 and CDR2: MDHEN, SYDVKM. CDR3 length: 15 amino acids. With V trimmed by 6 bases and J by 3 bases, 7 bases remained unmatched. Full variable domain (missing parts from reference TRBV28 and TRBJ2-3): DVKVTQSSRYLVKRTGEKVFLECVQDMDHENMFWYRQDPGLGLRLIYFSYDVKMKEKGDIPEGYSVSREKKERFSLILESASTNQTSMYLCASSLASGMTDTQYFGPGTRLTVL.

The chain joins TRBV7-6 to TRBJ2-1; D possibly corresponds to TRBD1 (7 bases). CDR3 length equals 17 residues. Germline V lookup: CDR1 SGHVS, CDR2 FNYEAQ. V gave up 1 base and J gave up 1 base, with 14 bases separating them. The CDR3 sequence: CASSLGRAGGSYNEQFF. Here the CDR3 DNA reads TGTGCCAGCAGCTTAGGGAGGGCAGGGGGGTCCTACAATGAGCAGTTCTTC.

This clonotype was counted many times. The V call is TRBV28, the J call TRBJ1-5, with a weak D call TRBD1 (5 bases). Germline V CDR1 and CDR2: MDHEN, SYDVKM. Trimming removed 3 bases at V and 5 bases at J, with 17 bases between. CDR3 size: 16 residues. CDR3 sequence (DNA): TGTGCCAGCAGTTTGCGGGGACGGGACCCATATCAGCCCCAGCATTTT. Translated: CASSLRGRDPYQPQHF.

In its sample, this clonotype was seen many times. The rearrangement links TRBV5-1 to TRBJ2-1; TRBD2 matches 9 bases. The J segment lost 5 bases and the V segment lost 1 base, leaving 10 bases of the junction unmatched. CDR1 SGHRS and CDR2 YFSETQ come from the germline V gene. The CDR3 runs to 17 residues. This CDR3 reads CASSLRFGASGNNEQFF. The CDR3, as DNA: TGCGCCAGCAGCTTGAGGTTTGGGGCTAGCGGGAACAATGAGCAGTTCTTC.

This clonotype was detected ten times or more. This chain joins TRBV12-3 or TRBV12-4 and TRBJ2-2; TRBD1 is a possible D gene (5 bases). This CDR3 spans 15 amino acids. V lost 4 bases and J 4 bases, leaving 13 bases between the germline ends. CDR3 DNA: TGTGCCAGCAGTTGGGGAACTGGGGCCACCGGGGAGCTGTTTTTT. It encodes CASSWGTGATGELFF.

The gene calls are TRBV7-9 and TRBJ1-2, with D unclear. The germline CDR1 and CDR2 sequences are SEHNR and FQNEAQ (reference sequence). CDR3 length: 16 residues. V was cut by 6 bases and J by 1 base, with 18 bases left in between. CDR3 protein: CASSPTWQEFNYGYTF. CDR3 coding DNA: TGTGCCAGCAGTCCGACATGGCAGGAATTTAACTATGGCTACACCTTC.

In this sample, this clonotype turned up many times. V gene TRBV7-2 combines with J gene TRBJ1-2; D call uncertain. CDR1 and CDR2 from the germline V gene are SGHTA and FQGNSA. CDR3 length: 13 residues. Trimming removed 4 bases from V and 4 bases from J, with 10 bases in between. CDR3 protein: CASSSTGGYGYTF. The CDR3 DNA reads TGTGCCAGCAGCTCCACGGGCGGCTATGGCTACACCTTC.

This chain uses TRBV6-1 with TRBJ1-1, with no clear D. Per germline, CDR1 MNHNS and CDR2 SASEGT. Deletions cut 5 bases from V and 6 bases from J, with 16 bases between. CDR3 length equals 14 residues. For the CDR3, the DNA is TGTGCCAGCAGTCGACTCCAATCGTACGCTGAAGCTTTCTTT. Amino acids: CASSRLQSYAEAFF.